Sequencing of this T cell receptor beta chain was carried out in a study of Ad26.COV2.S vaccination and SARS-CoV-2 variants. Regarding the study as a whole: Responses of T cells in total may have been underestimated by the TCR breadth and depth analyses.

The data were produced by immunoSEQ multiplex PCR, yet TCRdb's version contains in-frame clones alone and is incomplete. The table includes 250,000 to 300,000 clones, about 87% detected once. The CDR3 loop spans 16 amino acids. Unmatched junction bases numbered 4, after V lost 0 bases and J lost 2 bases. Germline loops: CDR1 SNHLY, CDR2 FYNNEI. As to this clone: Its target is not known.

Documented treatment: some 20 received Ad26.COV2.S at low or high dose, single or two shots; roughly five received placebo; per-sample allocation not given. Samples came from day 63 after the first vaccine or placebo injection. V and J are TRBV2 and TRBJ2-1, with TRBD2 identical over 7 bases. Material: peripheral blood, obtained in a trial of Ad26.COV2.S vaccine versus placebo. This receptor was identified in a person aged 18-60 years who received the Ad26.COV2.S COVID-19 vaccine or a placebo. The CDR3 region has the DNA TGTGCCAGCAGTGAAGCTGACGGGAGGACCTACAATGAGCAGTTCTTC. Encoded protein: CASSEADGRTYNEQFF.